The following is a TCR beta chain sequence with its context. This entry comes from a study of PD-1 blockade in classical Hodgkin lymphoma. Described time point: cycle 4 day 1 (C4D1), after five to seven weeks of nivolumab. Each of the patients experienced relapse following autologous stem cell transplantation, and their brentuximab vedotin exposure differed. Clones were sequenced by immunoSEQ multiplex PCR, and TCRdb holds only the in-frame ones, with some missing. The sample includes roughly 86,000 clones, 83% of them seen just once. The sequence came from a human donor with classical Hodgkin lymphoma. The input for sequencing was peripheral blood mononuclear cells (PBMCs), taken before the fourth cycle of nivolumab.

CDR3 DNA: TGTGCCAGCAGTTACGGGGGCTATGGCTACACCTTC. It translates to CASSYGGYGYTF. This chain links TRBV6-5 with TRBJ1-2, with TRBD1 as a possible D gene (5 bases). The CDR3 length is 12 residues. The ends were cut back, 2 bases at V and 4 bases at J, with 5 bases in the middle. Germline CDR1 and CDR2: MNHEY and SVGAGI.